A single sample is the source of the 24 T cell receptor beta chains below, sequenced in a study of blood T cell repertoires in COVID-19. Data came from immunoSEQ multiplex PCR; TCRdb stores just in-frame clones and leaves some out. The sample consists of hundreds of thousands of clones, about 90% of them appearing once. The sample was PBMCs or T cells enriched from blood (not recorded which). Every receptor here comes from a woman aged 18 to 35 who had recovered from COVID-19.

The CDR3 here is CASSLVSEGETQYF. CDR3 DNA sequence: TGTGCCAGCAGCTTAGTTTCGGAGGGAGAGACCCAGTACTTC. V is TRBV7-9 and J is TRBJ2-5, with D maybe TRBD2 (6 bases). Germline loops: CDR1 SEHNR, CDR2 FQNEAQ (reference sequence). V was trimmed by 1 base and J by 4 bases, leaving 10 bases between them. CDR3 length equals 14 residues.

The CDR3 DNA sequence: TGCGCCAGCAGCCCGGCGACTTTAGCGGGGCCAGATACGCAGTATTTT. Translating gives CASSPATLAGPDTQYF. The chain uses TRBV4-1 and TRBJ2-3; 8 bases agree with TRBD2. The V gene's germline CDR1 is MGHRA and CDR2 YSYEKL. The CDR3 is made up of 16 amino acids. V shed 4 bases and J 4 bases; nucleotides not matched to a gene: 10.

The chain recombines TRBV29-1 with TRBJ1-1; D call uncertain. This CDR3 comprises 10 residues. CDR1 and CDR2 (germline): SQVTM, ANQGSEA. Trimming stripped 6 bases from V and 3 bases from J, with 5 bases between. The CDR3 nucleotides are TGCAGCGTCGGAGACACTGAAGCTTTCTTT. Residues: CSVGDTEAFF.

The chain couples TRBV6-1 to TRBJ1-6, with D hard to call. CDR3 length: 13 residues. The V gene's germline CDR1 is MNHNS and CDR2 SASEGT. V lost 1 base and J lost 8, with 6 bases in between. The CDR3 DNA reads TGTGCCAGCAGTGAAGAGCCTTATTCACCCCTCCACTTT. It encodes CASSEEPYSPLHF.

V usage is TRBV19 and J usage is TRBJ1-5; maybe TRBD1 (5 bases). The V gene lost 5 bases and the J gene lost 2 bases, with 13 bases spanning the gap. Germline values: CDR1 LNHDA, CDR2 SQIVND (reference sequence). The CDR3 spans 15 residues. CDR3 sequence (DNA): TGTGCCAGTAGTTGGGGGGTGCTAGGCAATCAGCCCCAGCATTTT. Encoded protein: CASSWGVLGNQPQHF. Combining the CDR3 with reference TRBV19 and TRBJ1-5 gives the whole variable domain DGGITQSPKYLFRKEGQNVTLSCEQNLNHDAMYWYRQDPGQGLRLIYYSQIVNDFQKGDIAEGYSVSREKKESFPLTVTSAQKNPTAFYLCASSWGVLGNQPQHFGDGTRLSIL.

This chain uses TRBV5-1 with TRBJ1-1; D may be TRBD1 (5 bases). V shed 4 bases and J shed 3 bases, with 13 bases lying between them. The CDR3 runs to 14 residues. Germline CDR1 and CDR2: SGHRS and YFSETQ. The CDR3 nucleotides are TGCGCCAGCAGCCCTCAGGGCGCAGACACTGAAGCTTTCTTT. Translation gives CASSPQGADTEAFF.

On this clone itself: The same CDR3 arises from other DNA sequences in this sample as well. The V call is TRBV19, the J call TRBJ2-3, with 9 bases that match TRBD1. J lost 6 bases, V lost 4 bases, and 5 bases had no gene match. Germline loops: CDR1 LNHDA, CDR2 SQIVND (reference sequence). The CDR3 length is 14 residues. The DNA of the CDR3 is TGTGCCAGTAGTACTTCGACAGGGGGGGATACGCAGTATTTT. Amino acids: CASSTSTGGDTQYF. The variable domain in full, completed from reference TRBV19 and TRBJ2-3, reads DGGITQSPKYLFRKEGQNVTLSCEQNLNHDAMYWYRQDPGQGLRLIYYSQIVNDFQKGDIAEGYSVSREKKESFPLTVTSAQKNPTAFYLCASSTSTGGDTQYFGPGTRLTVL.

V is TRBV14 and J is TRBJ1-6; 7 nucleotides line up with TRBD1. The germline V gene encodes CDR1 SGHDN and CDR2 FVKESK. The CDR3 runs 17 residues. The V and J ends lost 4 bases and 0 bases, in that order; junction bases with no gene match: 6. The CDR3 loop is CASSRPGQSSYNSPLHF. In DNA, the CDR3 is TGTGCCAGCAGCCGTCCGGGACAGAGCTCCTATAATTCACCCCTCCACTTT.

The genes are TRBV28 and TRBJ2-2; D may be TRBD1 (5 bases). The V gene's germline CDR1 is MDHEN and CDR2 SYDVKM. The CDR3 is 15 residues long. V lost 7 bases, J lost 1 base, and 13 bases lay in between. In DNA, the CDR3 is TGTGCCAGCACAAAGGGGTCACTGAACACCGGGGAGCTGTTTTTT. Protein: CASTKGSLNTGELFF.

The V call is TRBV20-1, the J call TRBJ2-4, with 7 bases that match TRBD2. Germline lookup yields CDR1 DFQATT and CDR2 SNEGSKA (reference sequence). CDR3 length: 18 amino acids. The V and J ends lost 3 bases and 0 bases, in that order; junction bases with no gene match: 14. CDR3 sequence (DNA): TGCAGTGCTAGTCTCGGCGGGAGATCCTTTCTAGCCAAAAACATTCAGTACTTC. It is translated as CSASLGGRSFLAKNIQYF.

This chain uses TRBV13 with TRBJ2-7; D might be TRBD1 (5 bases). Germline V lookup: CDR1 PRHDT, CDR2 FYEKMQ (reference sequence). This CDR3 has 14 amino acids. The V end was cut by 5 bases, the J end by 2 bases, with 13 bases between. CDR3 loop: CASSPGQGTYEQYF. In nucleotides, the CDR3 is TGTGCCAGCAGCCCCGGGCAGGGCACCTACGAGCAGTACTTC.

This chain connects TRBV24-1 to TRBJ2-2, with 7 bases fitting TRBD1. The CDR3 is made up of 18 amino acids. Germline V gene sequence: CDR1 KGHDR, CDR2 SFDVKD. V shed 3 bases, J shed 0 bases, and the junction held 9 bases outside the gene matches. The CDR3 loop reads CATSDHRQGRANTGELFF. In DNA, the CDR3 is TGTGCCACCAGTGATCACCGACAGGGCCGCGCGAACACCGGGGAGCTGTTTTTT.

The V and J genes are TRBV28 and TRBJ2-7, with TRBD2 matching 9 bases. CDR1 is MDHEN, CDR2 SYDVKM, per germline. The CDR3 is 15 amino acids. With V trimmed by 6 bases and J by 3 bases, 9 bases remained unmatched. CDR3 region: CASSPGEREVYEQYF. CDR3 DNA: TGTGCCAGCAGCCCCGGGGAGCGGGAGGTCTACGAGCAGTACTTC.

This rearrangement joins TRBV24-1 to TRBJ2-3; D possibly corresponds to TRBD1 (5 bases). There are 14 residues in the CDR3. V was trimmed by 7 bases and J by 1 base, leaving 11 bases between them. Germline CDR1 is KGHDR and CDR2 is SFDVKD. CDR3 amino acids: CATRGFRGTDTQYF. The CDR3 DNA sequence: TGTGCCACCAGAGGATTCAGGGGCACAGATACGCAGTATTTT.

The chain links TRBV7-2 to TRBJ1-2, with 10 bases matching TRBD1. The CDR3 runs to 14 residues. After removal of 1 base from V and 6 bases from J, the junction contained 2 bases not matched to a gene. The germline V gene encodes CDR1 SGHTA and CDR2 FQGNSA. CDR3 amino acids: CASSLGTGGNGYTF. The DNA of the CDR3 is TGTGCCAGCAGCTTAGGGACAGGGGGGAATGGCTACACCTTC.

The chain couples TRBV14 to TRBJ2-1; 13 bases are a match to TRBD2. Unmatched junction bases numbered 7, after V lost 0 bases and J lost 8 bases. Per germline, CDR1 SGHDN and CDR2 FVKESK. This CDR3 has 17 amino acids. The CDR3 sequence is CASSQELAGGYFDEQFF. CDR3 nucleotides: TGTGCCAGCAGCCAAGAACTAGCGGGAGGGTACTTTGATGAGCAGTTCTTC. The full variable domain, its missing parts supplied by reference TRBV14 and TRBJ2-1, is EAGVTQFPSHSVIEKGQTVTLRCDPISGHDNLYWYRRVMGKEIKFLLHFVKESKQDESGMPNNRFLAERTGGTYSTLKVQPAELEDSGVYFCASSQELAGGYFDEQFFGPGTRLTVL.

The rearrangement uses TRBV7-8 and TRBJ1-6; TRBD1 matches at 8 bases. The CDR3 has 17 residues. The V and J ends lost 1 base and 10 bases, in that order; junction bases with no gene match: 12. The germline V gene encodes CDR1 SGHVS and CDR2 FQNEAQ. The CDR3 DNA reads TGTGCCAGCAGCTTAGAGTGGGCAGGGGGCGCGCAATCACCCCTCCACTTT. Protein sequence: CASSLEWAGGAQSPLHF.

The V and J genes are TRBV2 and TRBJ1-2; the D gene is possibly TRBD1 (6 bases). The CDR3 loop spans 12 amino acids. The germline gives CDR1 SNHLY, CDR2 FYNNEI. Deletions cut 6 bases from V and 8 bases from J, with 13 bases between. The CDR3 sequence: CASRLQGRGYTF. The DNA for the CDR3 is TGTGCCAGCAGACTACAGGGCCGGGGCTACACCTTC.

The J gene is TRBJ2-3, the V gene TRBV21-1; no DNA check was done on the table's D call, TRBD1. TRBV21-1 is a listed pseudogene. The CDR3 length is 16 residues. The CDR3 loop is CASSRLTGVVTDTQYF. The CDR3, as DNA: TGTGCCAGCAGCAGATTGACAGGGGTGGTAACAGATACGCAGTATTTT.

J is TRBJ2-2 and V is TRBV29-1; the D gene is possibly TRBD2 (6 bases). The CDR3 length is 16 residues. Per germline, CDR1 SQVTM and CDR2 ANQGSEA. V was shortened by 1 base and J by 0 bases, with 12 bases between the two germline ends. As DNA, the CDR3 is TGCAGCGTTGAAGTGAGGCGGGGCGCGAACACCGGGGAGCTGTTTTTT. Translation: CSVEVRRGANTGELFF.

V usage is TRBV19 and J usage is TRBJ2-3; tentative D call: TRBD2 (5 bases). In germline, CDR1 is LNHDA, CDR2 SQIVND (reference sequence). The CDR3 is 16 amino acids. V was trimmed by 0 bases and J by 6 bases, leaving 16 bases between them. The CDR3 nucleotides are TGTGCCAGTAGTATAGAGAGGGTGGGTGGTATCGATACGCAGTATTTT. This sequence encodes CASSIERVGGIDTQYF.

This chain connects TRBV4-2 to TRBJ1-2, with a weak D call TRBD1 (6 bases). This CDR3 has 14 residues. Trimming took 4 bases from V and 2 from J, leaving 11 bases between them. Germline V CDR1 and CDR2: LGHNA, YNFKEQ. CDR3 region: CASSPTGPNYGYTF. The CDR3 bases are TGTGCCAGCAGCCCGACAGGTCCGAACTATGGCTACACCTTC.

The V and J genes are TRBV27 and TRBJ2-7; 12 positions agree with TRBD2. The CDR3 covers 16 residues. The germline gives CDR1 MNHEY, CDR2 SMNVEV (reference sequence). V lost 8 bases and J lost 3; bases outside the gene matches: 11. Here the CDR3 DNA reads TGTGCCAGCGGCAACAGGGGGACTAGCGGGTTCTACGAGCAGTACTTC. This gives the protein CASGNRGTSGFYEQYF.

This sequence joins TRBV5-8 and TRBJ2-1, with D maybe TRBD1 (6 bases). This CDR3 comprises 17 residues. Germline V gives CDR1 SGHTS, CDR2 YDEGEE. Trimming removed 2 bases at V and 0 bases at J, with 15 bases between. The CDR3 nucleotides read TGTGCCAGCAGCTTTCGAACAGGGTTGGGCTCCTACAATGAGCAGTTCTTC. This gives the protein CASSFRTGLGSYNEQFF.